This entry lists 5 T cell receptor beta chains sequenced from one sample in a study of blood T cell repertoires in COVID-19 (dated by TCRdb to the early 2020s). Libraries were prepared through the immunoSEQ multiplex PCR assay. The table comes from immuneACCESS by way of TCRdb, which keeps in-frame sequences with V and J called. Part of the clones is missing from these tables; in studies checked, under half for an unresolved V gene and the rest for unknown reasons. The sample yields about 80,000 clones; 91% were counted once. The ten top clones hold about 1.9% of the sample. The sequenced sample consisted of peripheral blood. The receptors were gathered from a woman between 45 and 65 years old in a cohort sampled during active COVID-19.

J is TRBJ1-1 and V is TRBV30, with D possibly matching TRBD1 (5 bases). Germline loops: CDR1 GTSNPN, CDR2 SVGIG (reference sequence). Trimming removed 2 bases at V and 11 bases at J, with 12 bases between. The CDR3 runs 11 residues. The chain's CDR3 is CAWSPERQAFF. CDR3 nucleotides: TGTGCCTGGAGTCCCGAAAGACAGGCTTTCTTT.

The V gene is TRBV9, the J gene TRBJ1-2; a weak D match, TRBD1 (5 bases). From germline, CDR1 is SGDLS and CDR2 YYNGEE. V lost 4 bases and J 7 bases, leaving 20 bases between the germline ends. The CDR3 is 15 residues long. The CDR3 sequence is CASSLGEAREIGYTF. CDR3 DNA sequence: TGTGCCAGCAGCCTAGGGGAGGCGAGGGAAATTGGCTACACCTTC.

The gene calls are TRBV9 and TRBJ2-5; tentatively, D is TRBD2 (6 bases). This CDR3 region has 14 residues. Germline CDR1 and CDR2: SGDLS and YYNGEE. V was pared by 1 base and J by 5 bases, with 12 bases between. This CDR3 is CASSVTPGDETQYF. The CDR3 DNA sequence: TGTGCCAGCAGCGTAACCCCGGGAGACGAGACCCAGTACTTC.

The chain combines TRBV27 with TRBJ2-6, with 7 nucleotides matching TRBD1. Unmatched junction bases numbered 10, after V lost 5 bases and J lost 0 bases. In germline, CDR1 is MNHEY, CDR2 SMNVEV (reference sequence). The length of the CDR3 is 18 residues. The CDR3 DNA sequence: TGTGCCAGCAGTGTTTCGGGACAGCAACTCTCTGGGGCCAACGTCCTGACTTTC. It translates to CASSVSGQQLSGANVLTF.

The CDR3 bases are TGTGCCAGCAGCCCTGGGGGGTGGCGTAGAGGCACAGATACGCAGTATTTT. Translation gives CASSPGGWRRGTDTQYF. J is TRBJ2-3 and V is TRBV7-9, with D possibly TRBD2 on 6 matching bases. The CDR3 covers 17 residues. Germline V gene sequence: CDR1 SEHNR, CDR2 FQNEAQ (reference sequence). Trimming took off 5 bases at V and 1 base at J, with 19 bases between the two ends. Together with reference TRBV7-9 and TRBJ2-3, the CDR3 gives the full variable domain: DTGVSQNPRHKITKRGQNVTFRCDPISEHNRLYWYRQTLGQGPEFLTYFQNEAQLEKSRLLSDRFSAERPKGSFSTLEIQRTEQGDSAMYLCASSPGGWRRGTDTQYFGPGTRLTVL.